These 27 T cell receptor beta chains came from one sample sequenced in a study of radiotherapy plus CTLA-4 blockade in lung cancer. The protocol was immunoSEQ multiplex PCR, while the TCRdb copy is restricted to in-frame clones and leaves out a portion. The table includes some 100,000 clones, about 77% detected once. Sequencing used peripheral blood, obtained from a patient treated with radiotherapy plus ipilimumab. The receptor set was obtained from a human donor with non-small cell lung cancer who had a partial response to radiotherapy plus ipilimumab.

Only a few counts were recorded for this clone. The rearrangement links TRBV6-5 to TRBJ1-3, with D unclear. CDR1 MNHEY and CDR2 SVGAGI come from the germline V gene. This CDR3 contains 14 residues. Trimming pared 2 bases from V and 1 base from J, leaving 6 bases between. Written as DNA, the CDR3 is TGTGCCAGCAGTTACGGAGAGTCTGGAAACACCATATATTTT. Translated, it gives CASSYGESGNTIYF.

The chain's CDR3 is CASSFLTPDEQYF. As DNA, the CDR3 is TGTGCCAGCAGCTTTCTCACACCAGATGAGCAGTACTTC. V is TRBV5-4 and J is TRBJ2-7; D ambiguous. The CDR3 extends over 13 amino acids. Trimming stripped 2 bases from V and 7 bases from J, with 13 bases between. Germline assignment: CDR1 SGHNT and CDR2 YYREEE (reference sequence). The full variable domain, completed using reference TRBV5-4 and TRBJ2-7, is ETGVTQSPTHLIKTRGQQVTLRCSSQSGHNTVSWYQQALGQGPQFIFQYYREEENGRGNFPPRFSGLQFPNYSSELNVNALELDDSALYLCASSFLTPDEQYFGPGTRLTVT.

The chain joins TRBV4-1 to TRBJ2-1; tentative D call: TRBD2 (6 bases). The V and J ends lost 0 bases and 7 bases respectively, with 19 bases between them. CDR1 and CDR2 from the germline V gene are MGHRA and YSYEKL. This CDR3 is 17 amino acids long. CDR3 residues: CASSQDLRLALGNEQFF. CDR3 coding DNA: TGCGCCAGCAGCCAAGATCTTAGGCTAGCGCTTGGGAATGAGCAGTTCTTC.

The chain links TRBV4-2 to TRBJ2-2, with TRBD2 as a possible D gene (6 bases). The V and J ends lost 0 bases and 2 bases respectively, with 13 bases between them. Germline CDR1 is LGHNA and CDR2 is YNFKEQ. This CDR3 has 17 amino acids. CDR3 residues: CASSQDQQRANTGELFF. The CDR3, as DNA: TGTGCCAGCAGCCAAGATCAACAGCGGGCCAACACCGGGGAGCTGTTTTTT.

V gene TRBV6-6 combines with J gene TRBJ2-3, with TRBD2 identical over 11 bases. Germline CDR1 is MNHNY and CDR2 is SVGAGI (reference sequence). Trimming cost V 2 bases and J 6 bases; bases outside gene matches: 7. This CDR3 has 16 amino acids. The CDR3 region is CASSYKSGTSGDTQYF. Here the CDR3 DNA reads TGTGCCAGCAGTTACAAGAGTGGGACTAGCGGCGATACGCAGTATTTT.

V is TRBV5-1 and J is TRBJ1-2; TRBD1 agrees at 10 bases. Trimming removed 3 bases from V and 8 bases from J; junction bases left unmatched: 7. The germline V gene encodes CDR1 SGHRS and CDR2 YFSETQ. The CDR3 runs to 14 residues. The CDR3 spells CASSSGQGTPGYTF. CDR3 DNA: TGCGCCAGCAGCTCGGGACAGGGGACTCCGGGCTACACCTTC. The full variable domain, with the rest looked up from reference TRBV5-1 and TRBJ1-2, is KAGVTQTPRYLIKTRGQQVTLSCSPISGHRSVSWYQQTPGQGLQFLFEYFSETQRNKGNFPGRFSGRQFSNSRSEMNVSTLELGDSALYLCASSSGQGTPGYTFGSGTRLTVV.

The rearrangement links TRBV19 to TRBJ1-2, with D maybe TRBD1 (6 bases). The CDR3 loop spans 17 amino acids. CDR1 LNHDA and CDR2 SQIVND come from the germline V gene (reference sequence). V was pared by 7 bases and J by 4 bases, with 25 bases between. The CDR3 region is CASTTEPAGRGTYGYTF. The CDR3 bases are TGTGCCAGTACCACAGAGCCGGCAGGGAGGGGGACCTATGGCTACACCTTC.

This rearrangement joins TRBV4-3 to TRBJ2-1; 14 bases are a match to TRBD2. With V trimmed by 0 bases and J by 7 bases, 5 bases remained unmatched. The V gene's germline CDR1 is LGHNA and CDR2 YSLEER. The CDR3 has 17 amino acids. DNA for the CDR3: TGCGCCAGCAGCCAAGACCCGGGACTAGCGGGAGTAAATGAGCAGTTCTTC. It translates to CASSQDPGLAGVNEQFF.

In its sample, this clone was seen a few times. This sample includes further DNA sequences coding for the same CDR3. This chain connects TRBV7-9 to TRBJ2-6; no clear D gene. Trimming shortened V by 3 bases and J by 2 bases, and 8 bases separated the two germline ends. The germline V gene encodes CDR1 SEHNR and CDR2 FQNEAQ (reference sequence). The CDR3 spans 15 residues. The CDR3: CASSFGDTGANVLTF. CDR3 coding DNA: TGTGCCAGCAGCTTCGGAGATACTGGGGCCAACGTCCTGACTTTC.

The chain combines TRBV10-3 with TRBJ2-7, with 9 bases aligning to TRBD1. V dropped 0 bases and J dropped 3; count of bases not matched to a gene: 9. This CDR3 region has 17 residues. Germline V gives CDR1 ENHRY, CDR2 SYGVKD. CDR3 coding DNA: TGTGCCATCAGTGAGTCGAGGTCAACAGGGGGCTTCTACGAGCAGTACTTC. Translation: CAISESRSTGGFYEQYF.

V usage is TRBV9 and J usage is TRBJ2-1; TRBD1 aligns across 10 bases. Per the germline V gene, CDR1 is SGDLS and CDR2 is YYNGEE. CDR3 length: 14 residues. The V segment lost 3 bases and the J segment 13 bases; nucleotides outside the gene matches: 10. The CDR3 coding sequence is TGTGCCAGCAGCGGGGGGACAGGGGAATTGAAACAGTTCTTC. It translates to CASSGGTGELKQFF.

This chain links TRBV6-1 with TRBJ1-1, with D possibly matching TRBD1 (6 bases). The CDR3 runs to 14 residues. Germline V CDR1 and CDR2: MNHNS, SASEGT. With 3 bases removed from V and 4 bases from J, the gap between germline ends came to 12 bases. CDR3 nucleotides: TGTGCCAGCAGTGAGCGGGGGGCGGGCACTGAAGCTTTCTTT. Amino acid sequence: CASSERGAGTEAFF.

The chain employs TRBV7-8 and TRBJ2-4, with D possibly matching TRBD1 (6 bases). With 5 bases removed from V and 3 bases from J, the gap between germline ends came to 14 bases. This CDR3 spans 15 amino acids. CDR1 SGHVS and CDR2 FQNEAQ come from the germline V gene. The DNA for the CDR3 is TGTGCCAGCAGCCCCAGCGCAGGGGTCAAAAACATTCAGTACTTC. Amino acids: CASSPSAGVKNIQYF.

The chain combines TRBV7-2 with TRBJ1-1; 7 bases match TRBD1. The germline gives CDR1 SGHTA, CDR2 FQGNSA. The CDR3 is made up of 15 amino acids. The junction had 6 bases not matched to a gene; V was cut back by 5 bases and J by 0 bases. In nucleotides, the CDR3 is TGTGCCAGCAGCCCCACACAGGGGATGAACACTGAAGCTTTCTTT. Translated: CASSPTQGMNTEAFF.

The chain links TRBV18 to TRBJ2-7; 10 nucleotides agree with TRBD1. Germline V gives CDR1 KGHSH, CDR2 LQKENI. This CDR3 has 13 amino acids. J lost 5 bases, V lost 4 bases, and 2 bases had no gene match. CDR3 protein: CASSRQGADEQYF. In DNA form, the CDR3 reads TGTGCCAGCTCACGACAGGGGGCAGACGAGCAGTACTTC.

The DNA of the CDR3 is TGTGCCAGCAGCCGGTCTCAGGGTGTAGACTATGGCTACACCTTC. Its translation: CASSRSQGVDYGYTF. This chain uses TRBV5-6 with TRBJ1-2; the D gene is possibly TRBD1 (5 bases). CDR1 is SGHDT and CDR2 is YYEEEE in the germline V gene. Trimming took 4 bases from V and 3 from J, leaving 16 bases between them. CDR3 length: 15 amino acids.

V and J are TRBV5-4 and TRBJ2-3; D possibly corresponds to TRBD1 (5 bases). The V gene lost 10 bases and the J gene lost 2 bases, with 17 bases spanning the gap. The germline gives CDR1 SGHNT, CDR2 YYREEE (reference sequence). The CDR3 contains 14 residues. CDR3 coding DNA: TGTGCCGGTCACGGACAAAGTACCACAGATACGCAGTATTTT. Translation: CAGHGQSTTDTQYF.

V and J are TRBV7-2 and TRBJ2-1, with 7 nucleotides matching TRBD2. V lost 1 base, J lost 13 bases, and 4 bases stayed unmatched. Germline V lookup: CDR1 SGHTA, CDR2 FQGNSA. The CDR3 contains 12 residues. CDR3 sequence: CASSLGLAVQFF. The CDR3 DNA reads as TGTGCCAGCAGCTTAGGACTAGCAGTACAGTTCTTC.

This clone was observed a few times. This specimen includes other DNA sequences encoding the same CDR3. The chain combines TRBV18 with TRBJ1-1, with 7 nucleotides matching TRBD1. Germline assignment: CDR1 KGHSH and CDR2 LQKENI. V was pared by 2 bases and J by 1 base, with 4 bases of the junction left unmatched. The CDR3 is 15 residues long. The CDR3 sequence: CASSPSRQGNTEAFF. DNA of the CDR3: TGTGCCAGCTCACCATCAAGACAGGGGAACACTGAAGCTTTCTTT.

The V gene is TRBV28, the J gene TRBJ2-1, with 7 bases lining up with TRBD2. Germline V gene lookup returns CDR1 MDHEN and CDR2 SYDVKM. J lost 8 bases, V lost 9 bases, and 16 bases had no gene match. The CDR3 runs 15 residues. This CDR3 is CASDGWGGSIDEQFF. The CDR3 DNA follows: TGTGCCAGTGATGGGTGGGGCGGGAGTATCGATGAGCAGTTCTTC.

The chain is built from TRBV18 and TRBJ1-5; TRBD1 might be the D (5 bases). Germline CDR1 and CDR2: KGHSH and LQKENI. Trimming left V 2 bases short and J 5 bases short, with 10 bases between. The CDR3 extends over 14 amino acids. The CDR3 DNA is TGTGCCAGCTCACCAGGTATAGGGGATCAGCCCCAGCATTTT. This sequence encodes CASSPGIGDQPQHF.

This chain joins TRBV4-1 and TRBJ2-1; the D is unclear. V dropped 1 base and J dropped 2 bases, with 12 bases sitting between them. CDR1 is MGHRA and CDR2 is YSYEKL in the germline V gene. There are 16 residues in the CDR3. This CDR3 is CASSQVDLIAYNEQFF. The CDR3 DNA reads TGCGCCAGCAGCCAAGTCGATCTAATAGCCTACAATGAGCAGTTCTTC.

The chain employs TRBV7-2 and TRBJ1-2, with D possibly being TRBD1 (6 bases). The CDR3 loop spans 16 amino acids. CDR1 is SGHTA, CDR2 FQGNSA, per germline. Trimming left V 1 base short and J 2 bases short, with 14 bases between. The CDR3, as DNA: TGTGCCAGCAGCTTAGTGATGGGGGCTGGGAACTATGGCTACACCTTC. It translates to CASSLVMGAGNYGYTF.

The CDR3 DNA is TGTGCCAGCAGCTCAGACGGGTTCTACGAGCAGTACTTC. It specifies CASSSDGFYEQYF. The chain is built from TRBV5-4 and TRBJ2-7; D unresolved. CDR1 and CDR2 from the germline V gene are SGHNT and YYREEE (reference sequence). V lost 3 bases and J 3 bases, leaving 10 bases between the germline ends. The CDR3 covers 13 residues.

The chain has TRBV7-9 and TRBJ2-7; TRBD1 might be the D (5 bases). CDR1 is SEHNR, CDR2 FQNEAQ, per germline (reference sequence). With 4 bases removed from V and 2 bases from J, the gap between germline ends came to 21 bases. This CDR3 spans 17 amino acids. The CDR3 loop is CASSSFSPAGRAYEQYF. The CDR3 DNA reads TGTGCCAGCAGCTCATTCTCCCCGGCCGGCAGGGCCTACGAGCAGTACTTC.

The chain uses TRBV5-6 and TRBJ2-5; TRBD1 matches at 9 bases. CDR3 size: 17 residues. In germline, CDR1 is SGHDT, CDR2 YYEEEE. V lost 4 bases to trimming and J lost 4 bases; unmatched junction nucleotides: 14. CDR3 DNA: TGTGCCAGCAGCATTCACCTCACAGGGGGCTATGGAGAGACCCAGTACTTC. Translating gives CASSIHLTGGYGETQYF.

This chain uses TRBV7-8 with TRBJ1-2; 7 bases match TRBD1. The CDR3 extends over 17 amino acids. Trimming cost V 1 base and J 2 bases; bases outside gene matches: 10. Germline CDR1 and CDR2: SGHVS and FQNEAQ. The CDR3 sequence is CASSLEGLGGLNYGYTF. DNA of the CDR3: TGTGCCAGCAGCTTAGAGGGGCTAGGGGGCCTAAACTATGGCTACACCTTC.